Below, one T cell receptor (beta chain) is given with its context. As yet, its antigen is unknown. The method was immunoSEQ multiplex PCR; TCRdb's version includes in-frame clones alone and lacks a portion of them. The sample has some 100,000 clones; 82% are singletons. The data are from a study of PD-1 blockade in mismatch repair-deficient tumors. Study as a whole: Patients had approximately 12 mismatch repair-deficient cancer types, all previously treated and progressing. Study observations and caveats: Tumor-resident clones, often undetectable pretreatment in blood, expanded then contracted after pembrolizumab.

CDR3 length: 16 residues. Trimming left V 4 bases short and J 1 base short, with 17 bases between. The V gene's germline CDR1 is SGHDT and CDR2 YYEEEE. This sequence originates from an adult with mismatch repair-deficient cancer. The input for sequencing was peripheral blood, taken roughly eight months after starting pembrolizumab. The chain carries TRBV5-6 and TRBJ1-1; maybe TRBD1 (5 bases). The CDR3 spells CASSPGGGNWNTEAFF. The CDR3 DNA is TGTGCCAGCAGCCCTGGGGGGGGAAACTGGAACACTGAAGCTTTCTTT.